This T cell receptor (beta chain) was sequenced during a study of T cells in narcolepsy. Background on the study: Enrolled donors included narcolepsy type 1 or type 2 patients and healthy controls.

CDR3 length: 14 residues. Germline-derived CDR1 and CDR2 are MNHEY and SMNVEV (reference sequence). The junction had 6 bases not matched to a gene; V was cut back by 8 bases and J by 1 base. Study conclusions and caveats: Healthy controls reportedly lacked the autoreactive clonotypes serially found in patients' blood. Comparing one patient's CSF and blood CD4+ clonotypes highlighted HCRT- and TRIB2-specific autoreactive clonotypes.

Some clones are missing from TCRdb's copy, which holds only in-frame ones; the method was immunoSEQ multiplex PCR. The table includes 15,000 to 20,000 clones, just over 85% detected once. About this clone: The antigen remains unidentified.

The TCR originated in a human donor in good health. Sequenced sample: memory (CD45RA-) CD4+ T cells from blood. This sequence joins TRBV27 and TRBJ1-2; TRBD1 agrees at 8 bases. The CDR3 bases are TGTGCCAGCGGTTACAGGGGGATTAACTATGGCTACACCTTC. It yields the protein CASGYRGINYGYTF.